Sequencing of this T cell receptor (beta chain) was carried out in a study of cytomegalovirus exposure and HLA in healthy donors. PCR used 60 Vbeta primers and 13 Jbeta primers. The data were produced by immunoSEQ multiplex PCR, yet TCRdb's version contains in-frame clones alone and is incomplete. The sample shows approximately 200,000 clones, approximately 80% of them seen only once. Trimming at V came to 5 bases and at J to 4 bases, leaving 4 bases not matched to a gene. Germline V gives CDR1 SGHTA, CDR2 FQGNSA. The CDR3 sequence is 14 residues long. This TCR came from a girl under 18 in good health and CMV-seronegative. Material for sequencing was PBMCs. The rearrangement joins TRBV7-2 to TRBJ2-5; TRBD2 agrees at 10 bases. The CDR3 loop reads CASSALAGVETQYF. Here the CDR3 DNA reads TGTGCCAGCAGCGCCCTAGCGGGGGTAGAGACCCAGTACTTC.